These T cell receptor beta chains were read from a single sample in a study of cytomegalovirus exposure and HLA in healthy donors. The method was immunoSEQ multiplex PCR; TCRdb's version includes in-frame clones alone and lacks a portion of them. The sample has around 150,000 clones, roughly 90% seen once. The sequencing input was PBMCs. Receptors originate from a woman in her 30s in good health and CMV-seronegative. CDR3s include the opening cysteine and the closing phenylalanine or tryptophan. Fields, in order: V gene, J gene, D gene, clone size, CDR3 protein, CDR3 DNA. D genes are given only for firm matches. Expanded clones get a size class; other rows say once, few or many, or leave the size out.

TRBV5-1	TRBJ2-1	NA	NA	CASSLAGSNEQFF	TGCGCCAGCAGCTTGGCCGGGAGCAATGAGCAGTTCTTC
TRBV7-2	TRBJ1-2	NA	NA	CASSTEHEVAGYTF	TGTGCCAGCAGCACTGAACACGAAGTAGCTGGCTACACCTTC
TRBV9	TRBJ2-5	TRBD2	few	CASSLSGGSQETQYF	TGTGCCAGCAGCCTTAGCGGGGGGTCGCAAGAGACCCAGTACTTC
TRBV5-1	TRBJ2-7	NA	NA	CASSLSFRVREQYF	TGCGCCAGCAGCTTGTCTTTTAGGGTTCGCGAGCAGTACTTC
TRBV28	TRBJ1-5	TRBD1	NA	CASSSGTGSINQPQHF	TGTGCCAGCAGTTCCGGGACAGGGTCGATTAATCAGCCCCAGCATTTT
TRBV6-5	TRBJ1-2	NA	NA	CASSARNYGYTF	TGTGCCAGCTCGGCTAGGAACTATGGCTACACCTTC
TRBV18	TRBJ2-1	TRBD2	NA	CASSPLGLAGATYNEQFF	TGTGCCAGCTCACCCTTAGGACTAGCGGGAGCCACCTACAATGAGCAGTTCTTC
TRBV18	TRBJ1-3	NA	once	CASSPQGMGAGNTIYF	TGTGCCAGCTCACCGCAGGGGATGGGAGCTGGAAACACCATATATTTT
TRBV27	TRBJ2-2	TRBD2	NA	CASSPGLAGEGELFF	TGTGCCAGCAGCCCGGGACTAGCGGGGGAGGGGGAGCTGTTTTTT
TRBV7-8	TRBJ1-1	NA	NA	CASSDGQEAFF	TGTGCCAGCAGCGACGGACAGGAAGCTTTCTTT
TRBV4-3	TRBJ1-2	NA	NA	CASSQEIGVHYGYTF	TGCGCCAGCAGCCAAGAAATAGGGGTACACTATGGCTACACCTTC
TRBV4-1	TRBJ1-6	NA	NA	CASSQGFNSPLHF	TGCGCCAGCAGCCAAGGTTTTAATTCACCCCTCCACTTT
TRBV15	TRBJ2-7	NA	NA	CATSSTAWGMGEQYF	TGTGCCACCAGCAGCACCGCATGGGGGATGGGTGAGCAGTACTTC
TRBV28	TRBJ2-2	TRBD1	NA	CASSPPRTGGRAGELFF	TGTGCCAGCAGTCCCCCCCGGACAGGGGGTAGAGCCGGGGAGCTGTTTTTT
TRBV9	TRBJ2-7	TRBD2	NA	CASSVKGGGWNEQYF	TGTGCCAGCAGCGTAAAAGGCGGGGGGTGGAACGAGCAGTACTTC
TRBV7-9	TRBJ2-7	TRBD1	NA	CASSTRQGASYEQYF	TGTGCCAGCAGCACCCGGCAGGGGGCCTCCTACGAGCAGTACTTC
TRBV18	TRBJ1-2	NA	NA	CASSLGYGYTF	TGTGCCAGCTCACTGGGGTATGGCTACACCTTC
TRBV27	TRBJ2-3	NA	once	CASSSYQGGTDTQYF	TGTGCCAGCAGTTCTTACCAGGGGGGAACAGATACGCAGTATTTT
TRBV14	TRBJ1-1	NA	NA	CASSPGPMRYTEAFF	TGTGCCAGCAGCCCCGGACCCATGAGGTACACTGAAGCTTTCTTT
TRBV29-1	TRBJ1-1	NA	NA	CSVGNSLNTEAFF	TGCAGCGTTGGTAACAGCCTGAACACTGAAGCTTTCTTT
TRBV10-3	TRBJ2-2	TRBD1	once	CAISHRDSSNTGELFF	TGTGCCATCAGCCACAGGGACAGTTCGAACACCGGGGAGCTGTTTTTT
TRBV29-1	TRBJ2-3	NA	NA	CSVEGWMGRAADTQYF	TGCAGCGTTGAAGGGTGGATGGGCAGGGCGGCAGATACGCAGTATTTT
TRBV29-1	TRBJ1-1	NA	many	CSVATTGGMNTEAFF	TGCAGCGTTGCTACTACCGGGGGTATGAACACTGAAGCTTTCTTT
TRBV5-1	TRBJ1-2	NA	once	CASSEDRPSPNYGYTF	TGCGCCAGCAGCGAGGACAGACCCTCTCCTAACTATGGCTACACCTTC
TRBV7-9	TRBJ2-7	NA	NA	CASSLAARTYEQYF	TGTGCCAGCAGCTTAGCCGCCAGGACCTACGAGCAGTACTTC
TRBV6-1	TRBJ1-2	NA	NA	CASSEGLVGGYTF	TGTGCCAGCAGTGAAGGGCTTGTGGGTGGCTACACCTTC
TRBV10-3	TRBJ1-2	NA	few	CAISESKYYGYTF	TGTGCCATCAGTGAGTCGAAGTACTATGGCTACACCTTC
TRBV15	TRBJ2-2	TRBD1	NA	CATSRPGQGNTGELFF	TGTGCCACCAGCAGACCAGGACAGGGGAACACCGGGGAGCTGTTTTTT
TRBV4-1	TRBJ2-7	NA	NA	CASSQDRLSSYEQYF	TGCGCCAGCAGCCAAGATCGACTGAGCTCCTACGAGCAGTACTTC
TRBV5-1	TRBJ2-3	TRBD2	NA	CASSLRVAGKPSSTDTQYF	TGCGCCAGCAGCTTGCGGGTAGCGGGAAAACCGTCTAGCACAGATACGCAGTATTTT
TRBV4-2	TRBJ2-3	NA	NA	CASSQDGRSLGGQYF	TGTGCCAGCAGCCAAGATGGGAGAAGCCTCGGTGGGCAGTATTTT
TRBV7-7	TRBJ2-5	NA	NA	CASSLSGTRETQYF	TGTGCCAGCAGCTTATCCGGGACGAGAGAGACCCAGTACTTC
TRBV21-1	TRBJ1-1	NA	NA	CASSHRGDRLNTEAFF	TGTGCCAGCAGTCATCGGGGGGACAGGTTGAACACTGAAGCTTTCTTT
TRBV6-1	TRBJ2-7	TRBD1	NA	CASSARDRAALRQYF	TGTGCCAGCAGTGCGAGGGACAGGGCGGCCTTACGGCAGTACTTC
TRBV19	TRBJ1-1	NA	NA	CASSIETVLNTEAFF	TGTGCCAGTAGTATAGAGACAGTATTGAACACTGAAGCTTTCTTT
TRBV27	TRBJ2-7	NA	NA	CASSLTDGYEQYF	TGTGCCAGCAGTTTAACGGACGGGTACGAGCAGTACTTC
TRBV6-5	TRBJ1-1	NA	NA	CASSYSRSLNTEAFF	TGTGCCAGCAGTTACTCGCGGAGCTTGAACACTGAAGCTTTCTTT
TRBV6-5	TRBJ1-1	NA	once	CASSRRIGRAFF	TGTGCCAGCAGCCGGAGGATCGGTCGGGCTTTCTTT
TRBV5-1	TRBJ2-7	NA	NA	CASRAGYEQYF	TGCGCCAGCAGGGCGGGCTACGAGCAGTACTTC
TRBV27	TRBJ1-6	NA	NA	CASSFRSYNSPLHF	TGTGCCAGCAGTTTCCGCTCCTATAATTCACCCCTCCACTTT
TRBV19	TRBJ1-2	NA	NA	CASRRGANYGYTF	TGTGCCAGTAGGCGGGGGGCGAACTATGGCTACACCTTC
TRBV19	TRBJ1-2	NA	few	CASSIAPTNSAGYTF	TGTGCCAGTAGTATAGCCCCGACAAACAGTGCTGGCTACACCTTC
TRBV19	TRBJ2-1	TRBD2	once	CASTIGTSGYNEQFF	TGTGCCAGTACGATCGGGACTAGCGGTTACAATGAGCAGTTCTTC
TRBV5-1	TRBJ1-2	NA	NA	CASSFTGLVRGYTF	TGCGCCAGCAGCTTCACAGGGTTAGTACGTGGCTACACCTTC
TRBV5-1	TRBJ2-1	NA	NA	CASSGGWNEQFF	TGCGCCAGCAGCGGAGGGTGGAATGAGCAGTTCTTC
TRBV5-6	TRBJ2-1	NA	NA	CASSLGPDGMFF	TGTGCCAGCAGCTTGGGTCCGGACGGGATGTTCTTC